This entry lists 27 T cell receptor beta chains sequenced from one sample in a study of T cells in Graves' hyperthyroidism and ophthalmopathy. Researchers amplified the TCR beta CDR3 regions from RNA transcripts. The HTBI primer set was used in a first-round RT-PCR of the TCR CDR3. TCRdb ran MiXCR on the multiplex PCR reads and lists one entry per CDR3 protein. The data contain about 680,000 distinct CDR3 sequences, approximately 36% of them singletons. Sequencing was carried out using blood. The source is a woman aged 40-49 years with Graves' hyperthyroidism.

The sample holds a few counts of this clonotype. This sequence joins TRBV7-2 and TRBJ1-1, with D unclear. The germline V gene encodes CDR1 SGHTA and CDR2 FQGNSA. The CDR3 loop spans 12 amino acids. V dropped 3 bases and J dropped 7 bases, with 9 bases sitting between them. The CDR3 nucleotides read TGTGCCAGCAGCTTCCTTCATGTTGAAGCTTTCTTT. Protein product: CASSFLHVEAFF.

This clonotype was seen many times. This rearrangement joins TRBV15 to TRBJ1-5; D remains ambiguous. Trimming removed 0 bases at V and 7 bases at J, with 13 bases between. CDR3 length: 15 amino acids. Germline CDR1 LNHNV, CDR2 YYDKDF (reference sequence). CDR3 protein: CATSRDLGLGQPQHF. The CDR3 DNA is TGTGCCACCAGCAGAGATCTAGGGTTAGGGCAGCCCCAGCATTTT.

This clonotype came up a few times. A junction end diverges from the germline sequence, so it may reflect a read error. The gene calls are TRBV11-2 and TRBJ2-7; D not resolved. Germline values: CDR1 SGHAT, CDR2 FQNNGV. CDR3 size: 15 residues. DNA of the CDR3: TGCGCCAGCAGCGCTGAGGAGAGCAGTTCCTACGTGCAGTACTTC. It codes for CASSAEESSSYVQYF.

This chain links TRBV6-6 with TRBJ1-5; 10 bases are a match to TRBD1. The V gene's germline CDR1 is MNHNY and CDR2 SVGAGI (reference sequence). The CDR3 sequence is 15 residues long. Trimming cost V 6 bases and J 4 bases; bases outside gene matches: 6. CDR3 nucleotides: TGTGCCAGCAGATCGACAGGGGGCACAAATCAGCCCCAGCATTTT. Protein: CASRSTGGTNQPQHF.

In its sample, this clonotype was seen a few times. The chain carries TRBV7-8 and TRBJ2-7; 7 bases match TRBD2. The V segment lost 0 bases and the J segment 7 bases; nucleotides outside the gene matches: 9. The CDR3 extends over 15 amino acids. From germline, CDR1 is SGHVS and CDR2 FQNEAQ. The CDR3 region has the DNA TGTGCCAGCAGCTTAGCCGCGGGAGAGATCCCTGAGCAGTACTTC. This gives the protein CASSLAAGEIPEQYF.

The genes are TRBV20-1 and TRBJ2-7; 8 nucleotides agree with TRBD1. V shed 5 bases, J shed 2 bases, and the junction held 5 bases outside the gene matches. Germline CDR1 and CDR2: DFQATT and SNEGSKA (reference sequence). This CDR3 is built from 13 residues. CDR3 sequence reads: CSAGGQDPYEQYF. CDR3 DNA sequence: TGCAGTGCTGGGGGACAGGACCCCTACGAGCAGTACTTC.

This clonotype was detected only a few times. The V gene is TRBV7-9, the J gene TRBJ1-1; maybe TRBD1 (5 bases). Germline V gene lookup returns CDR1 SEHNR and CDR2 FQNEAQ (reference sequence). V lost 1 base and J 0 bases, leaving 12 bases between the germline ends. The length of the CDR3 is 16 residues. This CDR3 reads CASSLELDRMNTEAFF. CDR3 nucleotide sequence: TGTGCCAGCAGCTTAGAGTTAGACAGAATGAACACTGAAGCTTTCTTT.

This sequence joins TRBV25-1 and TRBJ2-6; no firm D call. This CDR3 has 13 residues. Trimming took off 8 bases at V and 1 base at J, with 6 bases between the two ends. Germline V gene data show CDR1 as MGHDK and CDR2 as SYGVNS. CDR3 nucleotides: TGTGCCAGCTACCTATCTGGGGCCAACGTCCTGACTTTC. It translates to CASYLSGANVLTF.

Comments on this clonotype: The junction and the germline gene differ at one end; a read error may be behind it. The chain recombines TRBV10-3 with TRBJ2-2; D tentatively fits TRBD1 or TRBD2 (5 bases each). Germline V gene lookup returns CDR1 ENHRY and CDR2 SYGVKD. This CDR3 is built from 12 residues. The CDR3: CAISDGDGEQFF. The CDR3 bases are TGTGCCATCAGTGACGGGGACGGTGAGCAGTTTTTT.

This clonotype was observed a few times. The chain combines TRBV6-2 or TRBV6-3 with TRBJ1-2, with 7 bases that match TRBD1. CDR3 size: 16 residues. The germline CDR1 and CDR2 sequences are MNHEY and SVGEGT. Trimming cost V 0 bases and J 2 bases; bases outside gene matches: 6. The CDR3 DNA reads as TGTGCCAGCAGTTACTCCCTTGACAGGGCGAACTATGGCTACACCTTC. As protein: CASSYSLDRANYGYTF.

This clonotype has a count of ten or more. The chain uses TRBV7-9 and TRBJ2-7; the D call may be TRBD1 or TRBD2 (5 bases each). The CDR3 is 13 residues long. The germline V gene encodes CDR1 SEHNR and CDR2 FQNEAQ (reference sequence). Trimming stripped 1 base from V and 5 bases from J, with 9 bases between. For the CDR3, the DNA is TGTGCCAGCAGCTTAGGATTGGGGGACGAGCAGTACTTC. It encodes CASSLGLGDEQYF.

There are many counts of this clonotype. V is TRBV20-1 and J is TRBJ2-5, with D unclear. The CDR3 length is 13 residues. Germline V gene lookup returns CDR1 DFQATT and CDR2 SNEGSKA (reference sequence). V lost 3 bases to trimming and J lost 3 bases, with 11 bases between them. The CDR3 DNA reads TGCAGTGCTAGGGTCCCGGGTAAAGAGACCCAGTACTTC. It yields the protein CSARVPGKETQYF.

The chain uses TRBV5-4 and TRBJ2-7, with TRBD1 identical over 7 bases. With V trimmed by 3 bases and J by 1 base, 4 bases remained unmatched. This CDR3 is 14 amino acids long. Germline V gene data show CDR1 as SGHNT and CDR2 as YYREEE (reference sequence). In DNA form, the CDR3 reads TGTGCCAGCAGCTGGGACAGCCAGTCCTACGAGCAGTACTTC. Amino acids: CASSWDSQSYEQYF.

The CDR3 region has the DNA TGTGCCAGCAGCCAAGACCGGGACAGGGAGGATGGCTACACCTTC. It codes for CASSQDRDREDGYTF. This chain uses TRBV12-3 or TRBV12-4 with TRBJ1-2; 9 positions match TRBD1. Losses at the gene ends were 6 bases for V and 6 bases for J; bases not matched to a gene: 11. The CDR3 is made up of 15 amino acids.

This clonotype was seen many times. The chain carries TRBV11-3 and TRBJ2-5; D uncertain. The CDR3 totals 11 residues. Trimming cost V 7 bases and J 2 bases, with 5 bases left between them. Germline CDR1 and CDR2: SGHNT and YENEEA. CDR3 DNA sequence: TGTGCCAGCACCAATCAAGAGACCCAGTACTTC. It encodes CASTNQETQYF.

This clonotype was seen more than once but under ten times. The chain uses TRBV28 and TRBJ1-2, with D unclear. Germline values: CDR1 MDHEN, CDR2 SYDVKM. V was trimmed by 6 bases and J by 5 bases, leaving 16 bases between them. There are 14 residues in the CDR3. CDR3 sequence: CASSRVGPQYGYTF. In nucleotides, the CDR3 is TGTGCCAGCAGCCGGGTAGGGCCGCAGTATGGCTACACCTTC.

This chain joins TRBV12-3 or TRBV12-4 and TRBJ2-7; D uncertain. V shed 5 bases and J shed 2 bases, with 13 bases lying between them. The CDR3 loop spans 14 amino acids. The CDR3 sequence is CASSGDRRPYEQYF. DNA of the CDR3: TGTGCCAGCAGTGGAGACCGCCGACCCTACGAGCAGTACTTC.

The rearrangement joins TRBV6-6 to TRBJ1-1; possibly TRBD1 for D (5 bases). Trimming removed 2 bases at V and 1 base at J, with 14 bases between. CDR1 and CDR2 (germline): MNHNY, SVGAGI (reference sequence). The CDR3 is 16 amino acids. The CDR3 loop is CASSYGAVTANTEAFF. The DNA for the CDR3 is TGTGCCAGCAGTTACGGGGCAGTCACGGCGAACACTGAAGCTTTCTTT.

This clonotype came up many times. V is TRBV7-2 and J is TRBJ1-5, with 8 bases matching TRBD1. This CDR3 has 15 amino acids. CDR1 is SGHTA, CDR2 FQGNSA, per germline. V was clipped by 5 bases and J by 2 bases; unmatched bases: 5. This CDR3 is CASSPTQGGNQPQHF. CDR3 sequence (DNA): TGTGCCAGCAGCCCTACACAGGGGGGCAATCAGCCCCAGCATTTT.

The chain combines TRBV14 with TRBJ2-7, with 12 bases fitting TRBD2. Germline CDR1 SGHDN, CDR2 FVKESK. J lost 5 bases, V lost 1 base, and 3 bases had no gene match. The CDR3 totals 15 residues. The CDR3 loop reads CASSQGLAGAHEQYF. CDR3 sequence (DNA): TGTGCCAGCAGCCAAGGACTAGCGGGAGCCCACGAGCAGTACTTC.

This clonotype has only a few counts. The V and J genes are TRBV6-5 and TRBJ1-2; the D gene is possibly TRBD1 (5 bases). V was trimmed by 2 bases and J by 13 bases, leaving 14 bases between them. This CDR3 comprises 12 residues. Germline lookup yields CDR1 MNHEY and CDR2 SVGAGI. CDR3 sequence: CASSYPGGGGTF. DNA of the CDR3: TGTGCCAGCAGTTACCCGGGGGGGGGTGGCACCTTC.

The J gene is TRBJ2-5, the V gene TRBV29-1, with D perhaps matching TRBD2 (6 bases). The DNA end lines up better with TRBJ2-1; the J call may be wrong. The germline CDR1 and CDR2 sequences are SQVTM and ANQGSEA. CDR3 length equals 12 residues. The chain's CDR3 is CSVVGGVDEQFF. DNA for the CDR3: TGCAGCGTTGTCGGAGGGGTAGATGAGCAGTTCTTC.

The J gene is TRBJ1-1, the V gene TRBV6-5; maybe TRBD1 (5 bases). Germline V lookup: CDR1 MNHEY, CDR2 SVGAGI. The CDR3 is 14 residues long. V was clipped by 6 bases and J by 1 base, with 12 bases between them. CDR3 DNA: TGTGCCAGCAGCACGGGGGGGGAGAACACTGAAGCTTTCTTT. It encodes CASSTGGENTEAFF.

This clonotype came up once. The chain combines TRBV6-5 with TRBJ1-2; 7 bases match TRBD1. The trim removed 6 bases at V and 0 bases at J, leaving 7 bases unmatched. The CDR3 covers 15 residues. Germline V gene lookup returns CDR1 MNHEY and CDR2 SVGAGI. The CDR3 DNA follows: TGTGCCAGCAGGCAACAGGGGATGGCTAACTATGGCTACACCTTC. Protein sequence: CASRQQGMANYGYTF.

The CDR3 region has the DNA TGTGCCAGCAGTGTACTAGCGGGAGGGCCAGGCACAGATACGCAGTATTTT. It translates to CASSVLAGGPGTDTQYF. The rearrangement links TRBV2 to TRBJ2-3, with 13 bases lining up with TRBD2. V lost 4 bases, J lost 1 base, and 5 bases stayed unmatched. Germline CDR1 reads SNHLY; CDR2 reads FYNNEI. There are 17 residues in the CDR3. Full variable domain (rest looked up from reference TRBV2 and TRBJ2-3): EPEVTQTPSHQVTQMGQEVILRCVPISNHLYFYWYRQILGQKVEFLVSFYNNEISEKSEIFDDQFSVERPDGSNFTLKIRSTKLEDSAMYFCASSVLAGGPGTDTQYFGPGTRLTVL.

On this clonotype: A much larger clonotype is one base distant, so this may be a read error. The chain has TRBV10-3 and TRBJ1-2; TRBD1 matches at 8 bases. The V gene's germline CDR1 is ENHRY and CDR2 SYGVKD. The CDR3 covers 13 residues. The CDR3 is CAISGTGLYDYTF. CDR3 in DNA: TGTGCCATCAGTGGGACAGGGCTCTATGACTACACCTTC.

This clonotype was recorded many times. The CDR3 DNA reads as TGCAGCGTTGAAGATCCCGGTTCTGGTTATGGCTACACCTTC. Translating it yields CSVEDPGSGYGYTF. V is TRBV29-1 and J is TRBJ1-2; D unresolved. The CDR3 runs 14 residues. Germline V gene sequence: CDR1 SQVTM, CDR2 ANQGSEA. The V gene lost 0 bases and the J gene lost 5 bases, with 13 bases spanning the gap. Complete variable domain (other parts from reference TRBV29-1 and TRBJ1-2): SAVISQKPSRDICQRGTSLTIQCQVDSQVTMMFWYRQQPGQSLTLIATANQGSEATYESGFVIDKFPISRPNLTFSTLTVSNMSPEDSSIYLCSVEDPGSGYGYTFGSGTRLTVV.